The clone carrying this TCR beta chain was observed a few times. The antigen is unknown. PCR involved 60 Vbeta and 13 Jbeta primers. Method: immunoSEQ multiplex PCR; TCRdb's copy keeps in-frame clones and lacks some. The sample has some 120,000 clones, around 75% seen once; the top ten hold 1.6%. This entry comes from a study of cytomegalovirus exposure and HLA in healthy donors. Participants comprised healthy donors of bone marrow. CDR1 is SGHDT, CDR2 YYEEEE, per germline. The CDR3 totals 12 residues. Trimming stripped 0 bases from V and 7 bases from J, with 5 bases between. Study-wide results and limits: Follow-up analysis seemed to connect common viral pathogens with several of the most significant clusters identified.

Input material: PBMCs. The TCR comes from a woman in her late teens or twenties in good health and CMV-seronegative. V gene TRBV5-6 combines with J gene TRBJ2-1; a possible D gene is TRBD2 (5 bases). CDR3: CASSLGGNEQFF. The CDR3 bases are TGTGCCAGCAGCTTGGGAGGGAATGAGCAGTTCTTC.